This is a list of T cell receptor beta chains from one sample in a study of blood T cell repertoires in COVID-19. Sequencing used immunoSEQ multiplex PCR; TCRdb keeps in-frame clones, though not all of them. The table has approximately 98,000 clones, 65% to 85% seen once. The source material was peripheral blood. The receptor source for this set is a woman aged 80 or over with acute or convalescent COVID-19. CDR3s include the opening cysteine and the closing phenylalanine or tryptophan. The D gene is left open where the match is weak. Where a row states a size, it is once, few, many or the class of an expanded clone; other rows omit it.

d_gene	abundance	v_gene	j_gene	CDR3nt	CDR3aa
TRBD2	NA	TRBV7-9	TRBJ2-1	TGTGCCAGCAGCTCCCAGGGACTAGCGGGGGGTGGTGAGCAGTTCTTC	CASSSQGLAGGGEQFF
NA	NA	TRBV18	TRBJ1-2	TGTGCCAGCTCCCCCACGGGAAGGGCAGATGGCTACACCTTC	CASSPTGRADGYTF
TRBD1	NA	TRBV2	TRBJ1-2	TGTGCCAGCAACGACAGGGGGCCTTCCAACACCTTC	CASNDRGPSNTF
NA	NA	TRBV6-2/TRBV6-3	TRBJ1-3	TGTGCCAGCAGTTCACGACTCTTCTCTGGAAACACCATATATTTT	CASSSRLFSGNTIYF
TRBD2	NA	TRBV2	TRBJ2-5	TGTGCCAGCAGAGTGACTAGCGGCCCCCAAGAGACCCAGTACTTC	CASRVTSGPQETQYF
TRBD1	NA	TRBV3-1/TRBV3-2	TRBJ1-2	TGTGCCAGCAGCCAAGAAGGGGGGACAGGGGTTGGCTACACCTTC	CASSQEGGTGVGYTF
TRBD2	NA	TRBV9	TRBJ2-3	TGTGCCAGCAGCGTAACCCCAACTAGCGGGGGGGCTAGAGGGGATACGCAGTATTTT	CASSVTPTSGGARGDTQYF
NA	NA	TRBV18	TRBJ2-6	TGTGCCAGCTCACCCGGGTCTGGCTCTGGGGCCAACGTCCTGACTTTC	CASSPGSGSGANVLTF
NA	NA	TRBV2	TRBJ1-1	TGTGCCAGCAGTGATCTGGGGGGAGGGAACACTGAAGCTTTCTTT	CASSDLGGGNTEAFF
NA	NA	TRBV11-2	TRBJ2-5	TGTGCCAGCAGCTTCTCTTCAGCGGACTTCGGGACCCAGTACTTC	CASSFSSADFGTQYF
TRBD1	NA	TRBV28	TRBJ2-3	TGTGCCAGCACCCAACAGGGGGCCGGCACAGATACGCAGTATTTT	CASTQQGAGTDTQYF
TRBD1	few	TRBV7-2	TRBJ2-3	TGTGCCAGCAGCTTCCGAAGAACAGGGGGCGGGACAGATACGCAGTATTTT	CASSFRRTGGGTDTQYF
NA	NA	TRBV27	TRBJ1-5	TGTGCCAGCAGTTTGGGTTGGGGAGGGCAGCCCCAGCATTTT	CASSLGWGGQPQHF
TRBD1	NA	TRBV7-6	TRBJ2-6	TGTGCCAGCAGCTTAGTAGCCGGGACAGGGGGAACGGGGGCCAACGTCCTGACTTTC	CASSLVAGTGGTGANVLTF
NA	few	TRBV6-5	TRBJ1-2	TGTGCCAGCAGTTACGGCAGGGGCGCCTATGGCTACACCTTC	CASSYGRGAYGYTF
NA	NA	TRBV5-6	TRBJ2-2	TGTGCCAGCAGCACTCAGGGGCTGGGACCCACCGGGGAGCTGTTTTTT	CASSTQGLGPTGELFF
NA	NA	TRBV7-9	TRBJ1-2	TGTGCCAGCAGCTCAGGCGACTATGGCTACACCTTC	CASSSGDYGYTF
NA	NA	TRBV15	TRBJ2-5	TGTGCCACCAGCACTTCGGGAGAGACCCAGTACTTC	CATSTSGETQYF
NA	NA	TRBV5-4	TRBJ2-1	TGTGCCAGCAGCTATCAGTGGGGCGATGAGCAGTTCTTC	CASSYQWGDEQFF
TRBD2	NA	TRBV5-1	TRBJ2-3	TGCGCCAGCAGCGAGCCTAGCGGTAGCACAGATACGCAGTATTTT	CASSEPSGSTDTQYF
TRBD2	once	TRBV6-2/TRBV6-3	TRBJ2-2	TGTGCCAGCAGTTACTCCGGGACTAGCGGGGGCCTGAACACCGGGGAGCTGTTTTTT	CASSYSGTSGGLNTGELFF
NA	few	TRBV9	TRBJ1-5	TGTGCCAGCAGCGTACGGGCCGGGGATCAGCCCCAGCATTTT	CASSVRAGDQPQHF
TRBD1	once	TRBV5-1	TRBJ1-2	TGCGCCAGCAGCCCCCAGGGGGGTCACTATGGCTACACCTTC	CASSPQGGHYGYTF
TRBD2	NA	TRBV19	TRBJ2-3	TGTGCCAGTAGTATAACGACTAGCGGGGGGGCCACAGATACGCAGTATTTT	CASSITTSGGATDTQYF
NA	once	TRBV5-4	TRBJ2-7	TGTGCCAGCAGTATGTCTGGAGGCAGGTCCGCCTACGAGCAGTACTTC	CASSMSGGRSAYEQYF
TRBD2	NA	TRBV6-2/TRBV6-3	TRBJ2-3	TGTGCCAGCAGTTACTTTGGGGGAGGGCCCACAGATACGCAGTATTTT	CASSYFGGGPTDTQYF
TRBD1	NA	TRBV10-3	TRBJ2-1	TGTGCCATCAGTCCTAGGACAGGGGAAAATGAGCAGTTCTTC	CAISPRTGENEQFF
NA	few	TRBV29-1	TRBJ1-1	TGCAGCGTTGAGTTGGGGCAGGCCGCCTCTGAAGCTTTCTTT	CSVELGQAASEAFF
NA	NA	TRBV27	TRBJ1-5	TGTGCCAGCAGTTTAGGGGCCAGAAACAATCAGCCCCAGCATTTT	CASSLGARNNQPQHF
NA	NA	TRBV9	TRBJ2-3	TGTGCCAGCAGCGTAGTGGGGGGGCCTCGCACAGATACGCAGTATTTT	CASSVVGGPRTDTQYF
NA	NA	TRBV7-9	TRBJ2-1	TGTGCCAGCAGCTCAGGGGACCGAGGCTCCTACAATGAGCAGTTCTTC	CASSSGDRGSYNEQFF
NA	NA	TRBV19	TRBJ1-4	TGTGCCAGCAGGTTGGCCTCAACTAATGAAAAACTGTTTTTT	CASRLASTNEKLFF
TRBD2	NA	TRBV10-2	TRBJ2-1	TGCGCCAGCAGTGTGCGCGGGGGATACAATGAGCAGTTCTTC	CASSVRGGYNEQFF
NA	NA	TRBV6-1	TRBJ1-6	TGTGCCAGCAGTGAAATGGTAGTTCTAAATTCACCCCTCCACTTT	CASSEMVVLNSPLHF
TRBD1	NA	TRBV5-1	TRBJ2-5	TGCGCCAGCAGCTTGGGACAGGGGGACAGGGAGACCCAGTACTTC	CASSLGQGDRETQYF
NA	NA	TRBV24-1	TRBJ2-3	TGTGCCACCAGTGATCGGGTGGGCACAGATACGCAGTATTTT	CATSDRVGTDTQYF
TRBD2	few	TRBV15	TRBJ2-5	TGTGCCACCAGCAGGACTAGCGGGGGACAAGAGACCCAGTACTTC	CATSRTSGGQETQYF
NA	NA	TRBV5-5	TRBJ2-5	TGTGCCAGCAGCCAGACTAGGCATGGGACCCAGTACTTC	CASSQTRHGTQYF
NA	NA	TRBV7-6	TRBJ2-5	TGTGCCAGCAGCTTAGCAGGCCAGGCAGAGACCCAGTACTTC	CASSLAGQAETQYF
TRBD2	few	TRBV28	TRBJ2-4	TGTGCCAGCAGTTTATTCGCTCGCGGGGGGGGGATAGCCAAAAACATTCAGTACTTC	CASSLFARGGGIAKNIQYF
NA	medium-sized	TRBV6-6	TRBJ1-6	TGTGCCAGCAGGAGGGATTTCCAGGGGACTTCACCCCTCCACTTT	CASRRDFQGTSPLHF
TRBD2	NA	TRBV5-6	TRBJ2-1	TGTGCCAGCCAGCAACTTAGCGGGGGGGCCCTGGGTGAGCAGTTCTTC	CASQQLSGGALGEQFF
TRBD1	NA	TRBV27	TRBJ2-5	TGTGCCAGCAGTTCTACCCCGGACAGGGCAGAGACCCAGTACTTC	CASSSTPDRAETQYF
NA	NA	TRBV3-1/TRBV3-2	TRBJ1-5	TGTGCCAGCAGCCAAGATACGGGGGGGAGCCAGCCCCAGCATTTT	CASSQDTGGSQPQHF
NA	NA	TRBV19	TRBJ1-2	TGTGCCAGTAGAACAGATTTTAACTATGGCTACACCTTC	CASRTDFNYGYTF
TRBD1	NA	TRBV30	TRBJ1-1	TGTGCCTGGAGTCTGGGACAGGGAACGGGCACTGAAGCTTTCTTT	CAWSLGQGTGTEAFF
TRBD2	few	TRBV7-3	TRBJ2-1	TGTGCCAGCAGCTTACCCAAAAGTTTTGTAGCGGGGGGTCCCAATGAGCAGTTCTTC	CASSLPKSFVAGGPNEQFF
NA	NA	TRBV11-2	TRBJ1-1	TGTGCCAGCAGCTACCAGGGGACGAACACTGAAGCTTTCTTT	CASSYQGTNTEAFF
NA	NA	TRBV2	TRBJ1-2	TGTGCCAGCAAGCCCCTAAGGGAGGGCTACACCTTC	CASKPLREGYTF
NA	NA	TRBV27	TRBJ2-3	TGTGCCAGCAGCATCAGGGGGGTAGATGATACGCAGTATTTT	CASSIRGVDDTQYF
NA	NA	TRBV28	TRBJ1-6	TGTGCCAGCAGTCCAATGACAGGTTCTAGTTCACCCCTCCACTTT	CASSPMTGSSSPLHF
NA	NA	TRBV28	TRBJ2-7	TGTGCCAGCAGTTTGGGCCGAGGGGAGCAGTACTTC	CASSLGRGEQYF
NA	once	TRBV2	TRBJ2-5	TGTGCCAGCAGACCCCGGGACTTCCAAGAGACCCAGTACTTC	CASRPRDFQETQYF
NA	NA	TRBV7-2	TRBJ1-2	TGTGCCAGCAGCTTGTTCAGGGCTGGCTACACCTTC	CASSLFRAGYTF
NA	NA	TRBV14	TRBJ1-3	TGTGCCAGCAGCCCCCGATTCCTTCGGTCGGGAAACACCATATATTTT	CASSPRFLRSGNTIYF
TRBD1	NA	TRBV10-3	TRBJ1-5	TGTGCCATCAGTGAGAACGACAGGGTAAGTCAGCCCCAGCATTTT	CAISENDRVSQPQHF
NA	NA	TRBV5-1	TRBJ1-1	TGCGCCAGCAGCCCACTCGGTTCGAACACTGAAGCTTTCTTT	CASSPLGSNTEAFF